The text below deals with one TCR beta chain. Its antigen is unknown. Overall study results and limits: The TCR gene usage of tumor memory CD4+ T cells clustered together with blood and lymph node memory CD4+ cells and with lymph node naive CD4+ cells.

J lost 7 bases, V lost 1 base, and 4 bases had no gene match. The CDR3 extends over 15 amino acids. CDR1 is LGHNA and CDR2 is YNFKEQ in the germline V gene. Semi-nested PCR with Nested Universal Primer A followed constant-region reverse priming of full-length variable regions. From the 5' RACE reads, TCRdb called clonotypes with MiXCR, one entry per CDR3 protein. Found here are around 37,000 distinct CDR3 sequences, 29% of them singletons; the top ten hold roughly 3.5%. The memory fraction was CD4+CD45RO+CD25- cells. Sequencing input: memory CD4+ T cells sorted from a lymph node. Subset described: memory CD4+ T cells, CD4+CD45RO+CD25-. The clonotype was recovered from a female donor with breast cancer. V is TRBV4-2 and J is TRBJ1-5; 10 nucleotides line up with TRBD1. CDR3 nucleotide sequence: TGTGCCAGCAGCCAAGTATCGACAGGGGGCCAGCCCCAGCATTTT. It specifies CASSQVSTGGQPQHF.